This T cell receptor (beta chain) was recovered during a study of breast tumors, draining lymph nodes, adjacent tissues. Germline-derived CDR1 and CDR2 are SGHVS and FQNEAQ. Deletions cut 5 bases from V and 3 bases from J, with 20 bases between. This CDR3 region has 17 residues. The lymph nodes were axillary draining lymph nodes from breast cancer patients. This clonotype was seen many times. Its antigen remains unknown. Findings and caveats of the study: Tumor T cell lymph node origin was a supported hypothesis, not proven.

MiXCR was run by TCRdb on the multiplex PCR reads, yielding one entry per CDR3 protein. The data contain about 130,000 distinct CDR3 sequences, approximately 22% of them singletons. Source material: axillary lymph node tissue. The receptor comes from a female donor with breast cancer. Some clones in this sample may be carry-over from other donors' samples. The chain joins TRBV7-8 to TRBJ2-1; perhaps TRBD2 as D (6 bases). This CDR3 reads CASSPSPRVRDYNEQFF. The CDR3 nucleotides are TGTGCCAGCAGCCCCAGCCCCCGCGTGCGGGACTACAATGAGCAGTTCTTC.